The clone carrying this TCR beta chain was seen ten or more times. The sample's time point: sample taken at primary tumor resection. Sequencing covered unsorted whole RNA taken from tumor, nontumor lung or frozen PBMC. This sample was taken from a study of spatial heterogeneity in lung cancer. TCRdb passed the 5' RACE reads through MiXCR, listing each CDR3 protein once. Of about 75,000 distinct CDR3 sequences listed, more than 10% are singletons. The sequencing here drew on PBMCs, taken at surgery. The receptor was isolated from a male donor with early-stage non-small cell lung cancer.

CDR3 loop: CASSPGQGWGNEQFF. CDR3 DNA: TGTGCCAGCAGCCCGGGACAGGGGTGGGGCAATGAGCAGTTCTTC. V usage is TRBV27 and J usage is TRBJ2-1; 10 bases map to TRBD1. V lost 6 bases, J lost 6 bases, and 8 bases stayed unmatched. Per germline, CDR1 MNHEY and CDR2 SMNVEV (reference sequence). The CDR3 has 15 residues.